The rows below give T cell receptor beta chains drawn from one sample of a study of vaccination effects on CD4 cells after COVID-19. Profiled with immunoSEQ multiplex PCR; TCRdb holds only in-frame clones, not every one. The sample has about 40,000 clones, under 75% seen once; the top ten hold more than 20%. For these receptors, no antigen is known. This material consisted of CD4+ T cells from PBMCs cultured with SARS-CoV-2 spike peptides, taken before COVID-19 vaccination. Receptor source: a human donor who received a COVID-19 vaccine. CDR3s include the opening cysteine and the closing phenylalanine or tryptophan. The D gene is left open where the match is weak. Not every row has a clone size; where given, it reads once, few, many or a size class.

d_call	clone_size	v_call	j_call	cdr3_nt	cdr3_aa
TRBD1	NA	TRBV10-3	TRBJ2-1	TGTGCCATCAGTGACCGGGACAGGGTCTCCTACAATGAGCAGTTCTTC	CAISDRDRVSYNEQFF
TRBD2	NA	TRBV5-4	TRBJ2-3	TGTGCCAGCAGCAACGGAGGACTAGCGGGAGGGCGCGGCGACACAGATACGCAGTATTTT	CASSNGGLAGGRGDTDTQYF
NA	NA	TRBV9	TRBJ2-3	TGTGCCAGCAGGGGCCCAGGCACAGATACGCAGTATTTT	CASRGPGTDTQYF
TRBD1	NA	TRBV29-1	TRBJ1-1	TGCAGCGTTACCACAGGGGGGGGGAACACTGAAGCTTTCTTT	CSVTTGGGNTEAFF
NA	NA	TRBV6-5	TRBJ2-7	TGTGCCAGCAGTCCGAGGCAGTTCTCCTACGAGCAGTACTTC	CASSPRQFSYEQYF
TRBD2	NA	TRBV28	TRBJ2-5	TGTGCCAGCTGGGCGACCTTCAGGGACCGCGGGGGAGAGACCCAGTACTTC	CASWATFRDRGGETQYF
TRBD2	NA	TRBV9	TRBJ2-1	TGTGCCAGCGGCGGGACTAGCGGGAGGGATAGATACAATGAGCAGTTCTTC	CASGGTSGRDRYNEQFF
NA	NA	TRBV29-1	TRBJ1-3	TGCAGCGTTGAAGATCTTCACAGGGCAGGGGTGGACACCATATATTTT	CSVEDLHRAGVDTIYF
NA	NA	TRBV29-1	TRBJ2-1	TGCAGCGCGGACGGGACCAATGAGCAGTTCTTC	CSADGTNEQFF
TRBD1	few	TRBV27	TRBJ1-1	TGTGCCAGCAGGCCCGGGACAGGGGCCAACACTGAAGCTTTCTTT	CASRPGTGANTEAFF
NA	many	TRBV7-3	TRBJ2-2	TGTGCCAGCAGCGGGGACACCGGGGAGCTGTTTTTT	CASSGDTGELFF
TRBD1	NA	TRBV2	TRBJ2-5	TGTGCCAGCAGGGCCCTCGGACAGGGGGGGCAAGAGACCCAGTACTTC	CASRALGQGGQETQYF
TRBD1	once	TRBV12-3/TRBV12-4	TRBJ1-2	TGTGCCAGCAGTCCGGGACAGGGATATGGCTACACCTTC	CASSPGQGYGYTF
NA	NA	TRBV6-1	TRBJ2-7	TGTGCCAGCAGTGAAGCCGGGTGGAGTTACCACGAGCAGTACTTC	CASSEAGWSYHEQYF
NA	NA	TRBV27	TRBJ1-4	TGTGCCAGCAGTCCGGAGTACAGGTGGGGGACTAATGAAAAACTGTTTTTT	CASSPEYRWGTNEKLFF
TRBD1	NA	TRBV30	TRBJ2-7	TGTGCCTGGAGGGGACAGGTACTTCACGAGCAGTACTTC	CAWRGQVLHEQYF
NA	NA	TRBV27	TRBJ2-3	TGTGCCAGCAGCCCTAGTCCAGCGCCGTACACAGATACGCAGTATTTT	CASSPSPAPYTDTQYF
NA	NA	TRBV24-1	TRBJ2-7	TGTGCCACCGAAAGGGACTACGAGCAGTACTTC	CATERDYEQYF
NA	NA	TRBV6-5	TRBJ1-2	TGTGCCAGCAGTTACTCAGGGTTTGGGTATGGCTACACCTTC	CASSYSGFGYGYTF
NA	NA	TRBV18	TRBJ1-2	TGTGCCAGCTCACCACAGGGTCCTAACTATGGCTACACCTTC	CASSPQGPNYGYTF
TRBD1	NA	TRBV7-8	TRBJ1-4	TGTGCCAGCAGAGTCGACAGGGGCGTAGGGATTAATGAAAAACTGTTTTTT	CASRVDRGVGINEKLFF
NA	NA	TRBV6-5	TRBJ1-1	TGTGCCAGCAAATTAGCCCTGAACACTGAAGCTTTCTTT	CASKLALNTEAFF
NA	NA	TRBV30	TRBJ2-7	TGTGCCTGGAGTGTATTGCGAACCGAGCAGTACTTC	CAWSVLRTEQYF
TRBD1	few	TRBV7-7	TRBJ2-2	TGTGCTAGCAGCCCGGGACAGGGCGGGGGCACCGGGGAGCTGTTTTTT	CASSPGQGGGTGELFF
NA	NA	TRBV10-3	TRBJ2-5	TGTGCCATCAGTGGTCAGGTCGGTCAGGGAAAAGAGACCCAGTACTTC	CAISGQVGQGKETQYF
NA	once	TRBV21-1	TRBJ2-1	TGTGCCAGCAGCAAGGTGGGGGACAGTGTTCACAATGAGCAGTTCTTC	CASSKVGDSVHNEQFF
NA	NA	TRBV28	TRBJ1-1	TGTGCCAGCAGCCGCCGTGTAGGGGGGACTGAAGCTTTCTTT	CASSRRVGGTEAFF
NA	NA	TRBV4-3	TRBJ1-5	TGCGCCAGCAGCCAAGGTAAAGAGGGGAATCAGCCCCAGCATTTT	CASSQGKEGNQPQHF
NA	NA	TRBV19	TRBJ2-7	TGTGCCAGTAGTGCCCTGGGCGGAGCCTACGAGCAGTACTTC	CASSALGGAYEQYF
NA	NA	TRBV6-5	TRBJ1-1	TGTGCCAGCAGTTACGGTGGTGGGAACACTGAAGCTTTCTTT	CASSYGGGNTEAFF
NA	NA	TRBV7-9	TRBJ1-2	TGTGCCAGCAGCTTAGGTTCGGGGCTCAGGAATGGCTACACCTTC	CASSLGSGLRNGYTF
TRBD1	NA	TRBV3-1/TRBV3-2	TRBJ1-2	TGTGCCAGCAGCCCGTCGACAGGGACTAACTATGGCTACACCTTC	CASSPSTGTNYGYTF
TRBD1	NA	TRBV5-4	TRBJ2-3	TGTGCCAGCAGCAAGACAGGGAGCACAGATACGCAGTATTTT	CASSKTGSTDTQYF
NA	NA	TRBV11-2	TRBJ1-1	TGTGCCAGCAGCTTAGACCCAGGGACCACTGAAGCTTTCTTT	CASSLDPGTTEAFF
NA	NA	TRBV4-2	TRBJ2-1	TGTGCCAGCAGCCAAGAGAGGGGGGGGGCCTACAATGAGCAGTTCTTC	CASSQERGGAYNEQFF
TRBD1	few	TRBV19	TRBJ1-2	TGTGCCAGTAGTATCCCATTCCGCCGACAGGGGCCAATCTATGGCTACACCTTC	CASSIPFRRQGPIYGYTF
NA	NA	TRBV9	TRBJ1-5	TGTGCCAGCAGCTCCAGCCCGGCTGGGGATCAGCCCCAGCATTTT	CASSSSPAGDQPQHF
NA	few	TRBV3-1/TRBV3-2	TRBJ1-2	TGTGCCAGCGGACACGCATTAGGCTACACCTTC	CASGHALGYTF
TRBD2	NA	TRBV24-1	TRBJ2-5	TGTGCCACCAGCGGAGGGGAGGGAGAGACCCAGTACTTC	CATSGGEGETQYF
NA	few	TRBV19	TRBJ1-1	TGTGCCAGTAGTATAGCGGCAGTCACTGAAGCTTTCTTT	CASSIAAVTEAFF
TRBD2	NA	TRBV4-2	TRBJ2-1	TGTGCCAGCAGCCAAGTCGGAAGGGCTAGCGGAGATTTGTTCTTC	CASSQVGRASGDLFF
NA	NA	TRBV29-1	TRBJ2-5	TGCAGCGTACGACTGAGCCAAGAGACCCAGTACTTC	CSVRLSQETQYF
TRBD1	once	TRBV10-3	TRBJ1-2	TGTGCCATCAGTGAACGGGGGGACAGGGAGGATGGCTACACCTTC	CAISERGDREDGYTF
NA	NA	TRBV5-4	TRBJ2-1	TGTGCCAGCAGCTTCGACGGAGCCGGGCCCAATGAGCAGTTCTTC	CASSFDGAGPNEQFF
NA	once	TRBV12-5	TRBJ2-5	TGTGCTAGTGGTTTGAGGCACTTGGGGCAGCCCCGGTACCAAGAGACCCAGTACTTC	CASGLRHLGQPRYQETQYF
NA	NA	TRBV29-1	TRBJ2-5	TGCAGCGTTCGGGAGACGGGGGAGACCCAGTACTTC	CSVRETGETQYF
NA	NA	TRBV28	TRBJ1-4	TGTGCCAGCCCTCCAGGGGCGACTAATGAAAAACTGTTTTTT	CASPPGATNEKLFF
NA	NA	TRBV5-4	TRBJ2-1	TGTGCCACCCCCCTGGTGGGGGACCGGGGCAATGAGCAGTTCTTC	CATPLVGDRGNEQFF
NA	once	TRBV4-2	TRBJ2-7	TGTGCCAGCAGCCAAGATCGGAACTACGAGCAGTACTTC	CASSQDRNYEQYF
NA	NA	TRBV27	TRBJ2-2	TGTGCCAGCAGAAGTTCGAACACCGGGGAGCTGTTTTTT	CASRSSNTGELFF